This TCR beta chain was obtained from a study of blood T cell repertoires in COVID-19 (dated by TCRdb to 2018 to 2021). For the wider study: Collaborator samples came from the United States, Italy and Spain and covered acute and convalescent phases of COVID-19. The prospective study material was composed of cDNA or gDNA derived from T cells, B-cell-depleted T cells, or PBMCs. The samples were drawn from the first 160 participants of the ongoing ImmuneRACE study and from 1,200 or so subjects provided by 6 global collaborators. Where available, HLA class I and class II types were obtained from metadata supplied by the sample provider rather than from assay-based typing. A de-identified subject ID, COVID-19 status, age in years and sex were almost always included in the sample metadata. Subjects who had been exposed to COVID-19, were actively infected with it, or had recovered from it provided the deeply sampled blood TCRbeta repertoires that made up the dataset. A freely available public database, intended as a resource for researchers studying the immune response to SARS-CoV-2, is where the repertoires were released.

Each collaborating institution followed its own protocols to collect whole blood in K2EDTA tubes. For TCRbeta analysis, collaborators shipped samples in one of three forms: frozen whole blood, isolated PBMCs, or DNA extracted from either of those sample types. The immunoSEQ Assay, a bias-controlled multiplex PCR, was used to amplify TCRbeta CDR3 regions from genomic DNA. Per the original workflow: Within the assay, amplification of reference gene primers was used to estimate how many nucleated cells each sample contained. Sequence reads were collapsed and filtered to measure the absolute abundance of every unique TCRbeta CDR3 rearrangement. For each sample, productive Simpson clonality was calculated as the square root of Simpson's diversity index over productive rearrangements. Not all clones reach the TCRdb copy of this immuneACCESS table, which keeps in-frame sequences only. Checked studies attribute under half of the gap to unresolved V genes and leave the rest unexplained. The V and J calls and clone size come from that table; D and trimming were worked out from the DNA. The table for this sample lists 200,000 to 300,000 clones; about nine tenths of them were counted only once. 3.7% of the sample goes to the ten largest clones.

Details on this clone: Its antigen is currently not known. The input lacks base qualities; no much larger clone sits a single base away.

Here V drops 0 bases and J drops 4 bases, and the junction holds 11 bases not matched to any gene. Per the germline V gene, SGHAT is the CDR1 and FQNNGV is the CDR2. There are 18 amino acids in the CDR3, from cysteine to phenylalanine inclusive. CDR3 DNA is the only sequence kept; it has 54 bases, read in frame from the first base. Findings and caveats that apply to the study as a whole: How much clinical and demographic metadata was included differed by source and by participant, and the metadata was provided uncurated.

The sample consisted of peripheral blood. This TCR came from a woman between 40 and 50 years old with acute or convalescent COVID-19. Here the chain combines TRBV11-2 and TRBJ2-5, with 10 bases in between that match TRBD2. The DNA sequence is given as TGTGCCAGCAGCTTAGAGCCTCTACCACTAGCGGGGTCAGAGACCCAGTACTTC. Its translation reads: CASSLEPLPLAGSETQYF. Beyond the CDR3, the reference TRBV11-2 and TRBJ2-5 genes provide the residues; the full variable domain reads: EAGVAQSPRYKIIEKRQSVAFWCNPISGHATLYWYQQILGQGPKLLIQFQNNGVVDDSQLPKDRFSAERLKGVDSTLKIQPAKLEDSAVYLCASSLEPLPLAGSETQYFGPGTRLLVL.